This section outlines one TCR beta chain sequence together with its context. This clone's antigen is unknown. The input lacks base qualities; no much larger clone sits a single base away. Per the germline V gene, SGHDT is the CDR1 and YYEEEE is the CDR2. Reading from cysteine to phenylalanine, the CDR3 counts 12 amino acids. The retained sequence is limited to the CDR3, 36 bases, with the frame set at the first base. Between the V and J ends, shortened by 4 bases and 9 bases respectively, the junction contains 8 bases. This specimen comes from a study of blood T cells in healthy people across ages (dated by TCRdb to 2014 to 2015). With respect to the entire study: In model experiments, template switching captured roughly one uniquely barcoded TCR beta cDNA molecule for every two T cells. The study analyzed two additional independent replicas of 1 million unique cDNA reads from the same blood draw for two donors, one aged 18 to 29 and one aged 80 or older. Four age groups were formed from the donors: young (average approximately 16 years), middle-aged (approximately 40), aged (more than 55) and long-lived (more than 75). To track age-related changes in TCR beta repertoire diversity, the study relied on deep sequencing normalized with unique cDNA molecular identifiers. To avoid experimental bias, donors of different ages were distributed randomly across sequencing lanes.

The library came from 5' RACE. The run used an Illumina HiSeq 2500. A second PCR of roughly 7 to 11 cycles was run with a J-beta primer mix and a sample-barcoded 5' primer. A template-switch 5' adaptor carrying 12 random nucleotides introduced a unique molecular identifier onto each TCR beta cDNA molecule. At least 3 million CDR3-containing paired-end reads were obtained from each sample. The Mint cDNA synthesis kit, primed by a TRBC-specific oligonucleotide, was used to synthesize first-strand cDNA from all RNA. All cDNA was treated with uracil-DNA glycosylase and then went through a first 18-cycle PCR with the universal primers M1SS and BC2_uni_R. Per the original workflow: For normalization, 1 million high-quality reads were randomly selected from each sample, with every read carrying a distinct molecular identifier. Instead of being binned into consensus sequences, reads that shared molecular identifiers were thrown out. MiTCR, set to a Q25 quality threshold and the strictest error-elimination algorithm, was used for CDR3 identification, clonotype clustering and error correction. A nonparametric unseen species model with Euler transformation was used to estimate lower-bound total TCR beta diversity. The raw public data were reprocessed by TCRdb itself: fastp quality trimming at Q25, MiXCR clonotype calling, in-frame beta chains only. Rows with a matching CDR3 protein are joined into one entry that keeps the most common DNA and genes. What appears here as the V and J calls and clone size reflects TCRdb's work, not the paper's. The table for this sample lists approximately 1,000,000 distinct CDR3 sequences; roughly two fifths of them were counted only once. The ten top clones hold 13% of the sample.

The approximately 39 donors, aged 6 to 90 years, were systemically healthy Caucasian individuals from Russia. Roughly 9 milliliters of peripheral blood were drawn from each donor into EDTA-treated Vacutainer tubes. PBMCs were isolated by Ficoll-Paque density-gradient centrifugation, with at least 6.5 million obtained per sample. Trizol reagent was used to extract total RNA from PBMCs, with at least 6 micrograms per sample. The percentages of naive CD45RAhigh/CD27high T cells were determined by flow cytometry on a PBMC aliquot from every donor. The research as a whole found: Conclusive comparison of naive and antigen-experienced compartments was prevented by the profiling of bulk unsorted PBMCs. Observed TCR beta diversity correlated strongly with the percentage of naive T cells measured by flow cytometry. Compared with the aged group, more naive CD4+ T cells, fewer expanded clones and increased TCR diversity were shown by the long-lived group, suggesting age selection. The CMV infection status of donors was not known, potentially confounding age-related changes in expanded clonotypes. Total diversity estimates from one million sequenced T cells were considered lower bounds and underestimates. As age increased, observed TCR beta diversity per million T cells dropped in a roughly linear way, and a significant reduction was already evident by age roughly 40.

The sample was blood. The clonotype originates from a man younger than 35 in good health. The rearrangement combines TRBV5-6 with TRBJ1-6, with the D gene too uncertain to name. The CDR3 region reads CASSLLSSPLHF. The DNA sequence is given as TGTGCCAGCAGCCTACTGAGTTCACCCCTCCACTTT.